The TCR beta chain under discussion was sequenced for a study of blood T cell repertoires in COVID-19 (dated by TCRdb to the early 2020s). General notes on the study: Collaborator samples came from the United States, Italy and Spain and covered acute and convalescent phases of COVID-19. Where available, HLA class I and class II types were taken from metadata supplied by the sample provider and were not determined by assay-based typing. Subjects who had been exposed to COVID-19, were actively infected with it, or had recovered from it provided the deeply sampled blood TCRbeta repertoires that made up the dataset. A de-identified subject ID, COVID-19 status, age in years and sex were almost always included in the sample metadata. Samples came from the ongoing ImmuneRACE study (first 160 participants) plus 1,254 subjects from 6 global collaborators. The material from the prospective study consisted of cDNA or gDNA derived from T cells, B-cell-depleted T cells, or PBMCs. The repertoires were made available in a free public database intended to serve as a resource for research on the immune response to SARS-CoV-2.

A few counts support this clone. Its antigen remains undetermined. No clone much larger than this one lies a single base away; base qualities are absent. At the junction V is shortened by 11 bases and J by 9 bases, with 19 bases in between. CDR1 KGHDR and CDR2 SFDVKD are derived from the germline V gene. Spanning cysteine to phenylalanine, the CDR3 consists of 13 amino acids. Solely the CDR3 DNA is kept, with 39 bases framed from the first base. What the study reported, not specific to this receptor: Clinical and demographic metadata were provided uncurated, with the amount varying by source and participant.

Participants in the prospective study were aged about 18 to 90 years, lived in under 30 United States geographic areas, and enrolled through a virtual design. In the prospective study, cohorts were assigned on the basis of participant-reported clinical history obtained from a screening survey and a study questionnaire. Recovered participants in ImmuneRACE Cohort 3 were defined as having two consecutive negative NP/OP PCR tests, clearance from a healthcare professional, or resolution of symptoms. In the prospective study, whole blood, serum and a nasopharyngeal or oropharyngeal swab were collected from each participant by mobile phlebotomists. Additional blood draws and questionnaires over a 2-month period could optionally be provided by prospective study participants. Before DNA extraction, blood samples from the prospective study were shipped at room temperature or frozen. TCRbeta CDR3 regions were amplified from genomic DNA using the immunoSEQ Assay, a bias-controlled multiplex PCR. As for the authors' bioinformatics: Within the assay, amplification of reference gene primers was used to estimate how many nucleated cells each sample contained. To quantify the absolute abundance of each unique TCRbeta CDR3 rearrangement, sequence reads were collapsed and filtered. For each sample, productive Simpson clonality was calculated by taking the square root of Simpson's diversity index across productive rearrangements. TCRdb mirrors the immuneACCESS table, restricted to in-frame sequences. Some clones are absent from its copies; in checked studies, under half trace to an unresolved V gene, and the reason for the others is unknown. The V and J calls and clone size come from that table; D and trimming were worked out from the DNA. The sample has hundreds of thousands of clones on record, about 91% of them singletons. The ten biggest clones cover roughly a tenth of the sample.

The sample consisted of PBMCs or T cells enriched from blood (not recorded which). This clonotype was obtained from a woman in her thirties or forties who had recovered from COVID-19. The rearrangement joined TRBV24-1 to TRBJ2-1; TRBD1 could be the D gene, as 6 bases match. For the CDR3, the sequence is CAINRDTSGEQFF. DNA sequence: TGTGCCATAAACCGGGACACCTCGGGTGAGCAGTTCTTC.